The TCR beta chain described here comes from a study of cytomegalovirus exposure and HLA in healthy donors. Trimming took 6 bases from V and 0 from J, leaving 14 bases between them. Germline V gives CDR1 LGHNA, CDR2 YNFKEQ. This CDR3 has 15 residues. PCR employed 60 Vbeta and 13 Jbeta primers. TCRdb's copy holds only in-frame clones and misses some; the assay was immunoSEQ multiplex PCR. This table holds more than 60,000 clones, 80% to 90% found once. The chain joins TRBV4-2 to TRBJ1-1; D is possibly TRBD1 (6 bases). The receptor comes from a man between 65 and 85 years old in good health and CMV-seropositive. The sequencing input was PBMCs. DNA for the CDR3: TGTGCCAGCAGGAACCCCAGGGGTTTGAACACTGAAGCTTTCTTT. Its translation: CASRNPRGLNTEAFF.